The 2 T cell receptor beta chains below all came from one sample that was sequenced in a study of cytomegalovirus exposure and HLA in healthy donors listed by TCRdb under 2017. Library preparation used the immunoSEQ multiplex PCR assay. TCRdb obtained this table from immuneACCESS and retained in-frame rearrangements with V and J assigned. These tables miss some clones; where compared with another copy, unresolved V genes account for less than half of the shortfall, and the remainder is unexplained. The sample table shows 150,000 or so clones, and 86% are seen once. The leading ten clones occupy about 2.2% of the sample. Sequences were obtained from PBMCs. The receptor source for this set is a human donor in good health.

The J gene is TRBJ2-3, the V gene TRBV27, with D hard to call. This CDR3 comprises 14 residues. Trimming left V 3 bases short and J 2 bases short, with 9 bases between. Germline CDR1 reads MNHEY; CDR2 reads SMNVEV (reference sequence). Here the CDR3 DNA reads TGTGCCAGCAGTTTGTTTAGAGCCACAGATACGCAGTATTTT. Translation: CASSLFRATDTQYF.

V and J are TRBV7-9 and TRBJ2-7; tentative D call: TRBD1 (6 bases). Trimming took off 4 bases at V and 2 bases at J, with 12 bases between the two ends. CDR1 is SEHNR and CDR2 is FQNEAQ in the germline V gene (reference sequence). The CDR3 is 14 residues long. This CDR3 reads CASSSPRDTYEQYF. In DNA, the CDR3 is TGTGCCAGCAGCTCCCCCAGGGACACCTACGAGCAGTACTTC.